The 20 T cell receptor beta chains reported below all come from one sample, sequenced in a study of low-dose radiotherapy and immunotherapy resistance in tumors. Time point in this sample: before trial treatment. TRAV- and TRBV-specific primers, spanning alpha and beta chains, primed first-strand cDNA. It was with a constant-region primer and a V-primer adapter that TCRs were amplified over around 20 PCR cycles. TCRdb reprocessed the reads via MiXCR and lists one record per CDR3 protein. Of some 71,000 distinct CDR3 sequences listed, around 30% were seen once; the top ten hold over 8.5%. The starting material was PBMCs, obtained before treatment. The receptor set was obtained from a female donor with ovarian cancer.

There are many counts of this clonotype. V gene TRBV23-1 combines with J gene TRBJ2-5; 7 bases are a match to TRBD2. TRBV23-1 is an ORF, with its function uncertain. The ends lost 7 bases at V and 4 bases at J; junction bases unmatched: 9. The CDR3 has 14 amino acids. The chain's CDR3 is CASNRGEGAETQYF. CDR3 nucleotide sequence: TGCGCCAGCAACCGGGGGGAAGGGGCAGAGACCCAGTACTTC.

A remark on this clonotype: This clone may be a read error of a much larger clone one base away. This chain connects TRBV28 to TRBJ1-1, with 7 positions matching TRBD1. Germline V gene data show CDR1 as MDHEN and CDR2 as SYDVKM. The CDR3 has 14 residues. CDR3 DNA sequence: TGTGCCGGCAGGGTAAACAGGGGAAACACTGAAGCTTTCTTT. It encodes CAGRVNRGNTEAFF.

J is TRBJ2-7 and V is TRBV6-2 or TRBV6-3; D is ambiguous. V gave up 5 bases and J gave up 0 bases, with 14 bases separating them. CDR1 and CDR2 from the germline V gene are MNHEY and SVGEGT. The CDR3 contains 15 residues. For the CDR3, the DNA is TGTGCCAGCAGTGACGGGCCGGCGAGCTCCTACGAGCAGTACTTC. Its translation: CASSDGPASSYEQYF.

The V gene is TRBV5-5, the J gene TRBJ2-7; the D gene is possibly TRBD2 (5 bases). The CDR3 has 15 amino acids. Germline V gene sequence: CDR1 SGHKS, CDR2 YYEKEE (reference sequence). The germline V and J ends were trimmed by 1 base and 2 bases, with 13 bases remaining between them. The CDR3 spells CASSLWESNAYEQYF. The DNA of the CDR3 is TGTGCCAGCAGCTTGTGGGAGTCTAACGCCTACGAGCAGTACTTC.

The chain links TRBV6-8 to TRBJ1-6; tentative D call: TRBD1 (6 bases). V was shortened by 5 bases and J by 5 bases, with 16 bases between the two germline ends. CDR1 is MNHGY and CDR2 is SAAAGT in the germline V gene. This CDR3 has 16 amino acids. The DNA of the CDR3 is TGTGCCAGCAGTGAACAGGGATTCCTTGATAATTCACCCCTCCACTTT. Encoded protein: CASSEQGFLDNSPLHF.

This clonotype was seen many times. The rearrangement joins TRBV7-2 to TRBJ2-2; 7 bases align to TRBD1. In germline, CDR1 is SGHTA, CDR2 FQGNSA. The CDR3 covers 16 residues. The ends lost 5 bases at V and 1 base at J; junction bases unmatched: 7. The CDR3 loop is CASSRDRVRNTGELFF. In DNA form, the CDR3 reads TGTGCCAGCAGCCGAGACAGGGTTAGGAACACCGGGGAGCTGTTTTTT.

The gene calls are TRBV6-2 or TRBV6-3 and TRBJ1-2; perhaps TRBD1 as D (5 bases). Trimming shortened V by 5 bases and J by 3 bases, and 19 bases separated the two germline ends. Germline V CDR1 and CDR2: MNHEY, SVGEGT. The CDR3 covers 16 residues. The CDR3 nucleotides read TGTGCCAGCAGTCCCCAAGGAGGGGCTGGGCACTATGGCTACACCTTC. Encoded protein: CASSPQGGAGHYGYTF.

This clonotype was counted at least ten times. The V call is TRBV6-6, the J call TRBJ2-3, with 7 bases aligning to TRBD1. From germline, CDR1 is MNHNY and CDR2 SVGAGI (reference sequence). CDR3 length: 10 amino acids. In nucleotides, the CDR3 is TGTGGGACAGGATCGGATACGCAGTATTTT. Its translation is CGTGSDTQYF.

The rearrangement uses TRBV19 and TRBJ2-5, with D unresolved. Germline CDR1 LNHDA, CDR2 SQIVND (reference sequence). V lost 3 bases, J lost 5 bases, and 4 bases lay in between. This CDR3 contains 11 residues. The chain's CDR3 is CASSIRETQYF. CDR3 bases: TGTGCCAGTAGTATTCGCGAGACCCAGTACTTC.

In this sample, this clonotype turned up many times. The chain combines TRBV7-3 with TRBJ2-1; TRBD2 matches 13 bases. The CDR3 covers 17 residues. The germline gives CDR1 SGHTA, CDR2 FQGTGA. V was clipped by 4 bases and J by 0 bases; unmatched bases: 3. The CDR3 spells CASSSWTSGSSYNEQFF. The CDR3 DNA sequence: TGTGCCAGCAGCTCCTGGACTAGCGGGAGCTCCTACAATGAGCAGTTCTTC.

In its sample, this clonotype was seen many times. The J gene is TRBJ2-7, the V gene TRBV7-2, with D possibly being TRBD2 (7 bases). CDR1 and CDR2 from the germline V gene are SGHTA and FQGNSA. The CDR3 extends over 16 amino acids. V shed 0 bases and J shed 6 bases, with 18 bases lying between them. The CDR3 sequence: CASSLAGGGGAGEQYF. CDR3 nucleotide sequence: TGTGCCAGCAGCTTAGCAGGAGGGGGGGGGGCCGGCGAGCAGTACTTC.

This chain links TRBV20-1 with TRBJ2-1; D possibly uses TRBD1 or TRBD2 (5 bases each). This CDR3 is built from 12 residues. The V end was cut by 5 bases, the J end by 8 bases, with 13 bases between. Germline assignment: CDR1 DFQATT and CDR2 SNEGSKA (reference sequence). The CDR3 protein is CSAEGPHDEQFF. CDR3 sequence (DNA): TGCAGTGCTGAGGGGCCTCACGATGAGCAGTTCTTC.

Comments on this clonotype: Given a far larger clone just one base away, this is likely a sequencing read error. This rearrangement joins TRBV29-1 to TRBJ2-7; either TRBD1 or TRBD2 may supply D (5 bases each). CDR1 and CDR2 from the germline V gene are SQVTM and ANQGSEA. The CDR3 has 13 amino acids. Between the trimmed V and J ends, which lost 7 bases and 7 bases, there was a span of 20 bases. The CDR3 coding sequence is TGCAGCGGCGAGGGGTTAGCTGGCGATGAGCAGTACTTC. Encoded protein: CSGEGLAGDEQYF.

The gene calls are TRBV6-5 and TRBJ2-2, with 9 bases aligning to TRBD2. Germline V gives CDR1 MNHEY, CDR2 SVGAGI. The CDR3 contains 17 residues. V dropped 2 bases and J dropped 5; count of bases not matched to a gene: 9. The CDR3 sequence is CASSYESPAGGTGELFF. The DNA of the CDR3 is TGTGCCAGCAGTTACGAGAGTCCGGCGGGAGGGACCGGGGAGCTGTTTTTT.

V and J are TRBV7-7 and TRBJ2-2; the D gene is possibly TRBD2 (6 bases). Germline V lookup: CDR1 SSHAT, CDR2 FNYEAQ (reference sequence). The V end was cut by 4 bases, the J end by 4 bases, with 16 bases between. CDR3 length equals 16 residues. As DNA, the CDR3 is TGTGCCAGCAGCTCCCGCCAGGGAGGAGGCACCGGGGAGCTGTTTTTT. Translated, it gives CASSSRQGGGTGELFF.

This chain's CDR3 is CASSLGFTGELFF. The CDR3 DNA follows: TGTGCCAGCAGCTTAGGGTTCACCGGGGAGCTGTTTTTT. The chain joins TRBV7-2 to TRBJ2-2; D unresolved. Trimming cost V 1 base and J 4 bases, with 4 bases left between them. Germline CDR1 and CDR2: SGHTA and FQGNSA. The CDR3 is 13 amino acids.

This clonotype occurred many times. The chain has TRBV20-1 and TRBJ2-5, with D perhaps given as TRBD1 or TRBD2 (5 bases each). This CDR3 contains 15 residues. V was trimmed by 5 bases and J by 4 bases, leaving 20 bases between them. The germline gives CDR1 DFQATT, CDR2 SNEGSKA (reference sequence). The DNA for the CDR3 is TGCAGTGCTTTGGGCGGTGGGGGTCCCGTAGAGACCCAGTACTTC. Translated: CSALGGGGPVETQYF.

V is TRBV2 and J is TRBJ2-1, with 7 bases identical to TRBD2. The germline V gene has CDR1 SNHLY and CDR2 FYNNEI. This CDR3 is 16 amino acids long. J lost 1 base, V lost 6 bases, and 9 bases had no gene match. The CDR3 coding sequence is TGTGCCAGCAGGCATCGTCAGGGAGGGTCCTACAATGAGCAGTTCTTC. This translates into CASRHRQGGSYNEQFF.

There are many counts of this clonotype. The CDR3 DNA sequence: TGTGCCAGTGAAAGCGGGACAGGGGGTAATGAGCAGTTCTTC. Protein: CASESGTGGNEQFF. The chain uses TRBV19 and TRBJ2-1; TRBD1 agrees at 11 bases. Germline lookup yields CDR1 LNHDA and CDR2 SQIVND (reference sequence). The CDR3 extends over 14 amino acids. V was clipped by 8 bases and J by 7 bases; unmatched bases: 7.

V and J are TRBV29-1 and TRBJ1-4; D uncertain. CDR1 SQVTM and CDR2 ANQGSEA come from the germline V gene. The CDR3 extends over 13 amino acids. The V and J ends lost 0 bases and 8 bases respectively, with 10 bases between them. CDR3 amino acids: CSVEEPGREKLFF. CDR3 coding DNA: TGCAGCGTTGAAGAACCGGGTAGAGAAAAACTGTTTTTT.